These 9 T cell receptor beta chains originate from one sample sequenced in a study of regulatory T cells in long-lasting Graves disease. Building of the TCR beta libraries involved iRepertoire HTBI primers and Arm-PCR of CDR3 regions. TCRdb reprocessed the multiplex PCR reads via MiXCR and lists one record per CDR3 protein. The sample yields 300,000 to 400,000 distinct CDR3 sequences, 15% to 20% seen once. The time point here: newly diagnosed GD, antithyroid drugs for less than 3 months. Following extraction of RNA from PBMCs, that RNA was used to make the TCR library. The same sample was also used in a study of T cells in Graves' hyperthyroidism and ophthalmopathy.

Sequenced here: peripheral blood mononuclear cells (PBMCs), sampled at new diagnosis, from a patient treated with antithyroid drugs. All receptors derive from a man aged 35-49 years with Graves disease.

There are many counts of this clonotype. The V call is TRBV6-1, the J call TRBJ2-7; 11 positions agree with TRBD1. Germline lookup yields CDR1 MNHNS and CDR2 SASEGT. The V and J ends lost 3 bases and 5 bases, in that order; junction bases with no gene match: 12. The CDR3 length is 17 residues. CDR3 loop: CASSDLRGGQGANEQYF. CDR3 DNA sequence: TGTGCCAGCAGTGACCTGAGGGGCGGACAGGGGGCAAACGAGCAGTACTTC.

This clonotype was seen more than once but under ten times. The V and J genes are TRBV11-2 and TRBJ2-3, with TRBD2 matching 10 bases. Germline V gives CDR1 SGHAT, CDR2 FQNNGV. The trim removed 5 bases at V and 5 bases at J, leaving 7 bases unmatched. The CDR3 length is 15 residues. The CDR3, as DNA: TGTGCCAGCAGCCGAGCGGGGGGGCCAGGAGATACGCAGTATTTT. It is translated as CASSRAGGPGDTQYF.

The rearrangement links TRBV20-1 to TRBJ1-4, with D tentatively TRBD1 (5 bases). Trimming pared 5 bases from V and 6 bases from J, leaving 13 bases between. Per the germline V gene, CDR1 is DFQATT and CDR2 is SNEGSKA (reference sequence). The CDR3 runs to 13 residues. CDR3 coding DNA: TGCAGTGCTTCCCACGGGGCGTATGAAAAACTGTTTTTT. Residues: CSASHGAYEKLFF.

This chain uses TRBV5-4 with TRBJ2-5; tentatively, D is TRBD2 (6 bases). The CDR3 spans 15 residues. V lost 2 bases and J lost 1, with 12 bases in between. CDR1 is SGHNT and CDR2 is YYREEE in the germline V gene (reference sequence). The DNA of the CDR3 is TGTGCCAGCAGCTTTAAGGTTAGCGGCCAAGAGACCCAGTACTTC. Translation gives CASSFKVSGQETQYF.

This clonotype was detected ten times or more. The chain joins TRBV6-1 to TRBJ2-4; perhaps TRBD2 as D (6 bases). Trimming pared 7 bases from V and 7 bases from J, leaving 17 bases between. The germline CDR1 and CDR2 sequences are MNHNS and SASEGT. The CDR3 sequence is 14 residues long. DNA for the CDR3: TGTGCCAGCACTTTAACGGGGGTTGAGAACATTCAGTACTTC. Translation gives CASTLTGVENIQYF.

CDR3: CASSVVEVSTEAFF. In DNA, the CDR3 is TGTGCCAGCAGCGTAGTAGAGGTCAGCACTGAAGCTTTCTTT. The chain combines TRBV9 with TRBJ1-1; D ambiguous. The germline CDR1 and CDR2 sequences are SGDLS and YYNGEE. The V and J ends lost 0 bases and 4 bases respectively, with 10 bases between them. CDR3 length: 14 residues.

The V and J genes are TRBV25-1 and TRBJ2-7, with no clear D. From germline, CDR1 is MGHDK and CDR2 SYGVNS. Between the trimmed V and J ends, which lost 2 bases and 4 bases, there was a span of 15 bases. The CDR3 runs to 15 residues. DNA for the CDR3: TGTGCCAGCAGTGAAACGGGCGGCTTCTCTTACGAGCAGTACTTC. Translating gives CASSETGGFSYEQYF.

The V call is TRBV12-3 or TRBV12-4, the J call TRBJ2-1; D is possibly TRBD2 (6 bases). This CDR3 has 16 amino acids. Between the trimmed V and J ends, which lost 5 bases and 8 bases, there was a span of 22 bases. CDR3 amino acids: CASSPHIAAYTDEQFF. The DNA for the CDR3 is TGTGCCAGCAGTCCCCACATAGCGGCCTACACGGATGAGCAGTTCTTC.

This clonotype was seen a handful of times. The chain recombines TRBV24-1 with TRBJ2-1; 10 bases are shared with TRBD1. The trim removed 2 bases at V and 7 bases at J, leaving 7 bases unmatched. CDR1 and CDR2 (germline): KGHDR, SFDVKD. The CDR3 contains 16 residues. The CDR3 sequence is CATSDSPGQGRNEQFF. In DNA form, the CDR3 reads TGTGCCACCAGTGATTCACCGGGACAGGGGAGGAATGAGCAGTTCTTC.